Following are 18 T cell receptor beta chains from one sample sequenced in a study of cytomegalovirus exposure and HLA in healthy donors. Researchers ran the PCR with 60 Vbeta and 13 Jbeta primers. Some clones are missing from TCRdb's copy, which holds only in-frame ones; the method was immunoSEQ multiplex PCR. Of some 150,000 clones in the sample, more than 9.5% were seen once. The sequenced sample was PBMCs. The receptors here all came from a man between 45 and 60 years old in good health and CMV-seronegative.

The table lists this clone with a few counts. The V gene is TRBV7-3, the J gene TRBJ2-7; 7 bases line up with TRBD1. Germline lookup yields CDR1 SGHTA and CDR2 FQGTGA. The CDR3 spans 14 residues. J was trimmed by 2 bases and V by 5 bases; bases with no gene match: 6. CDR3 loop: CASSPDRATYEQYF. Here the CDR3 DNA reads TGTGCCAGCAGCCCAGACAGGGCCACCTACGAGCAGTACTTC.

This clone was counted only a few times. V gene TRBV30 combines with J gene TRBJ1-3, with D possibly matching TRBD1 (6 bases). The germline V and J ends were trimmed by 0 bases and 2 bases, with 11 bases remaining between them. CDR1 and CDR2 (germline): GTSNPN, SVGIG (reference sequence). The CDR3 has 15 residues. The CDR3 DNA sequence: TGTGCCTGGAGTGTTCCCGGGGGGCCTGGAAACACCATATATTTT. Amino acids: CAWSVPGGPGNTIYF.

The V call is TRBV27, the J call TRBJ2-1; 12 bases are shared with TRBD2. The trim removed 3 bases at V and 12 bases at J, leaving 6 bases unmatched. CDR3 length equals 14 residues. The germline gives CDR1 MNHEY, CDR2 SMNVEV (reference sequence). DNA for the CDR3: TGTGCCAGCAGTTTCCTAGCGGGGGGGTTGGTGCAGTTCTTC. It codes for CASSFLAGGLVQFF.

V and J are TRBV25-1 and TRBJ2-1; 8 bases line up with TRBD2. The CDR3 consists of 14 residues. The germline V gene encodes CDR1 MGHDK and CDR2 SYGVNS. The J segment lost 6 bases and the V segment lost 6 bases, leaving 7 bases of the junction unmatched. The CDR3 nucleotides read TGTGCCAGCAGGCGGGGGGCCTCGGGCAATGAGCAGTTCTTC. Protein: CASRRGASGNEQFF.

This sequence joins TRBV2 and TRBJ1-2, with 8 bases lining up with TRBD1. The CDR3 has 14 amino acids. Germline V gene data show CDR1 as SNHLY and CDR2 as FYNNEI. V was clipped by 6 bases and J by 6 bases; unmatched bases: 9. This chain's CDR3 is CASSSGGQVHGYTF. The CDR3 DNA reads as TGTGCCAGCAGCTCCGGGGGACAGGTTCATGGCTACACCTTC.

This chain uses TRBV5-6 with TRBJ2-5; 8 nucleotides line up with TRBD1. J gave up 4 bases and V 3 bases, and 11 bases lay outside the gene matches. Germline CDR1 and CDR2: SGHDT and YYEEEE. The CDR3 runs 16 residues. CDR3 protein: CASSYYLGQGRETQYF. The CDR3 DNA reads TGTGCCAGCAGCTACTACCTCGGACAGGGCCGAGAGACCCAGTACTTC.

This clone was seen only a few times. The V gene is TRBV6-5, the J gene TRBJ1-1, with D possibly being TRBD1 (5 bases). V was shortened by 0 bases and J by 1 base, with 9 bases between the two germline ends. Germline assignment: CDR1 MNHEY and CDR2 SVGAGI. The length of the CDR3 is 15 residues. The CDR3 here is CASSYSSGGNTEAFF. CDR3 nucleotides: TGTGCCAGCAGTTACTCGTCGGGGGGGAACACTGAAGCTTTCTTT.

This rearrangement joins TRBV27 to TRBJ2-1, with D possibly being TRBD2 (5 bases). The CDR3 has 16 residues. Between the trimmed V and J ends, which lost 7 bases and 9 bases, there was a span of 25 bases. Germline assignment: CDR1 MNHEY and CDR2 SMNVEV (reference sequence). The CDR3 coding sequence is TGTGCCAGCACCCTTAGGCGGACGGGAAGCCTGCTTGAGCAGTTCTTC. Its translation: CASTLRRTGSLLEQFF.

This clone has just a few counts. The chain combines TRBV7-9 with TRBJ1-2; a possible D gene is TRBD1 (6 bases). Germline V lookup: CDR1 SEHNR, CDR2 FQNEAQ (reference sequence). V was shortened by 9 bases and J by 2 bases, with 13 bases between the two germline ends. CDR3 length: 13 amino acids. The CDR3 DNA is TGTGCCAGTCAGACAGGCCCAAACTATGGCTACACCTTC. It is translated as CASQTGPNYGYTF.

The chain joins TRBV11-2 to TRBJ2-6, with D possibly matching TRBD1 (5 bases). V lost 5 bases and J lost 4, with 9 bases in between. From germline, CDR1 is SGHAT and CDR2 FQNNGV. The CDR3 contains 14 residues. The CDR3 protein is CASSPGIGANVLTF. CDR3 nucleotides: TGTGCCAGCAGCCCAGGGATCGGGGCCAACGTCCTGACTTTC.

As regards this clone: A junction end diverges from the germline sequence, so it may reflect a read error. The chain joins TRBV25-1 to TRBJ2-2, with D tentatively TRBD2 (6 bases). The CDR3 is made up of 15 amino acids. Germline V gene data show CDR1 as MGHDK and CDR2 as SYGVNS. In DNA, the CDR3 is TGTGCCAGCAGGCGCGGGATGATCATAGGCGGGGAGCTATTTTTT. It specifies CASRRGMIIGGELFF.

The chain is built from TRBV6-5 and TRBJ1-2; the D gene is possibly TRBD1 (5 bases). V was cut by 8 bases and J by 7 bases, with 17 bases left in between. The CDR3 sequence is 13 residues long. The germline V gene encodes CDR1 MNHEY and CDR2 SVGAGI. In nucleotides, the CDR3 is TGTGCCAGCCATCGGGGAGGGGACGGTGGCTACACCTTC. Amino acid sequence: CASHRGGDGGYTF.

This clone was observed a handful of times. Here the CDR3 DNA reads TGTGCCAGCAAGACTAGCGGGCGTACGAACACCGGGGAGCTGTTTTTT. As protein: CASKTSGRTNTGELFF. This chain connects TRBV27 to TRBJ2-2; TRBD2 matches 10 bases. The CDR3 runs to 16 residues. Germline V gene data show CDR1 as MNHEY and CDR2 as SMNVEV (reference sequence). V dropped 7 bases and J dropped 0; count of bases not matched to a gene: 5.

This clone was counted a few times. This sequence joins TRBV7-9 and TRBJ1-2; D not resolved. The CDR3 sequence is 14 residues long. Germline values: CDR1 SEHNR, CDR2 FQNEAQ (reference sequence). Trimming cost V 1 base and J 4 bases, with 10 bases left between them. CDR3 sequence reads: CASSLGERFYGYTF. CDR3 nucleotide sequence: TGTGCCAGCAGCTTAGGGGAGCGATTCTATGGCTACACCTTC.

The rearrangement uses TRBV6-1 and TRBJ1-4; 12 bases are shared with TRBD1. Trimming took 2 bases from V and 10 from J; bases not matched to a gene: 5. The CDR3 consists of 15 residues. The germline V gene encodes CDR1 MNHNS and CDR2 SASEGT. CDR3 sequence (DNA): TGTGCCAGCAGTGAAACCGGGACAGGGGGCAGAAAACTGTTTTTT. Protein product: CASSETGTGGRKLFF.

The chain recombines TRBV11-2 with TRBJ2-7; 7 bases map to TRBD1. Trimming cost V 1 base and J 2 bases; bases outside gene matches: 5. Germline V gene sequence: CDR1 SGHAT, CDR2 FQNNGV. The CDR3 runs to 15 residues. CDR3 amino acids: CASSLVRTGAYEQYF. Written as DNA, the CDR3 is TGTGCCAGCAGCTTAGTCCGGACAGGTGCCTACGAGCAGTACTTC.

This clone was picked up a small number of times. A read error may account for a junction end that differs from germline. The chain combines TRBV7-7 with TRBJ2-5; TRBD1 matches 9 bases. Germline CDR1 reads SSHAT; CDR2 reads FNYEAQ (reference sequence). The length of the CDR3 is 15 residues. The CDR3: CASSPSGTGPKTQYF. The CDR3 coding sequence is TGTGCTAGCAGTCCATCCGGGACAGGGCCGAAGACCCAGTACTTC.

The chain employs TRBV20-1 and TRBJ1-1, with D perhaps matching TRBD1 (5 bases). Deletions cut 2 bases from V and 8 bases from J, with 9 bases between. Germline CDR1 DFQATT, CDR2 SNEGSKA (reference sequence). The CDR3 is made up of 11 amino acids. The CDR3 sequence is CSARKDIEAFF. The CDR3 coding sequence is TGCAGTGCTAGAAAGGACATAGAAGCTTTCTTT.